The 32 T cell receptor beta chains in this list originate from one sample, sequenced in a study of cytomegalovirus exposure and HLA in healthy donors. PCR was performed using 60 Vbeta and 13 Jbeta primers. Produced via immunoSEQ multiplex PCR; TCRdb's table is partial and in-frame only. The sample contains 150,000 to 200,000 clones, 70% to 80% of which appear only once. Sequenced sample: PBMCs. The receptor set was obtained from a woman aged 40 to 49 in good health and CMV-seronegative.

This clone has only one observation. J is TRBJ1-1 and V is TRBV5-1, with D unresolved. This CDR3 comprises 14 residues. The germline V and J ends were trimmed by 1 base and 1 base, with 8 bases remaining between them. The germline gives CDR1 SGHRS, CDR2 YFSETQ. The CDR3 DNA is TGCGCCAGCAGCTTGCACAGCCGGAACACTGAAGCTTTCTTT. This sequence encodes CASSLHSRNTEAFF.

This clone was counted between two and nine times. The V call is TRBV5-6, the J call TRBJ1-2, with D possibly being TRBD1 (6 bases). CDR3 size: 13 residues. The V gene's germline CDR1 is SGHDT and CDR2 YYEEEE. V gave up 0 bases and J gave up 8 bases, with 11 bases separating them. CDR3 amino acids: CASSLAGAGGYTF. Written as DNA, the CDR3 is TGTGCCAGCAGCTTGGCAGGGGCAGGGGGCTACACCTTC.

This CDR3 is CASSLSSLGAGGFGYTF. The CDR3 DNA sequence: TGTGCCAGCAGTTTGTCGTCTCTCGGGGCAGGGGGATTCGGCTACACCTTC. The V gene is TRBV28, the J gene TRBJ1-2; 7 bases map to TRBD1. CDR1 is MDHEN, CDR2 SYDVKM, per germline. The CDR3 spans 17 residues. Trimming removed 3 bases from V and 8 bases from J; junction bases left unmatched: 18.

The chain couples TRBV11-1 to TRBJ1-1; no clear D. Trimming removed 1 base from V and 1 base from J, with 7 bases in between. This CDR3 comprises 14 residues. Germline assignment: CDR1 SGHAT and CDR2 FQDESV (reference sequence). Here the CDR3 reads CASSLVPGNTEAFF. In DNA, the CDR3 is TGTGCCAGCAGCTTAGTCCCAGGGAACACTGAAGCTTTCTTT.

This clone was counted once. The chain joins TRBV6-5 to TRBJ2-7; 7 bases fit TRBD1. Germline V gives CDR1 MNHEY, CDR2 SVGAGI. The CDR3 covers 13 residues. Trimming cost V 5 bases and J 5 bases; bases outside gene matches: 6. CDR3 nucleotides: TGTGCCAGCAGTGAAGAAGGGGGCCACGAGCAGTACTTC. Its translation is CASSEEGGHEQYF.

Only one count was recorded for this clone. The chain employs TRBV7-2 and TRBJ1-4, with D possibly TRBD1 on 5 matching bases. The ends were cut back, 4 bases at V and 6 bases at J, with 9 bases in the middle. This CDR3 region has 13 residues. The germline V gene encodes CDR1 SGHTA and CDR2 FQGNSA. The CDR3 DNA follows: TGTGCCAGCAGCTGGGTAGGGGATGAAAAACTGTTTTTT. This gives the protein CASSWVGDEKLFF.

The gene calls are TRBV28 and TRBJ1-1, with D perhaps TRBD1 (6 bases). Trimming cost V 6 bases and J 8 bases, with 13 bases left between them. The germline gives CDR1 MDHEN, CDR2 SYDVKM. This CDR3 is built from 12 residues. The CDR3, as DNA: TGTGCCAGCAGGAGGGACGGGACAGAAGCTTTCTTT. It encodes CASRRDGTEAFF.

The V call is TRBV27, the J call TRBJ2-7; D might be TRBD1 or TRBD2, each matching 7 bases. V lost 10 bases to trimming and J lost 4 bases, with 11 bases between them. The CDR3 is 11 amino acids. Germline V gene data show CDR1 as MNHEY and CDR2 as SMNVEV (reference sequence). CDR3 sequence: CATRGGYEQYF. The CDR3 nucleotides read TGTGCCACCAGGGGGGGGTACGAGCAGTACTTC.

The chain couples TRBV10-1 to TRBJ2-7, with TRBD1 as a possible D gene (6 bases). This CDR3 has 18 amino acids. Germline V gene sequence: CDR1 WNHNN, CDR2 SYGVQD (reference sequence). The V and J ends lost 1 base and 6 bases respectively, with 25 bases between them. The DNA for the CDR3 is TGCGCCAGCAGTGAGTATATCGGGACACCTGTAAGGGACGGCGAGCAGTACTTC. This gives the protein CASSEYIGTPVRDGEQYF.

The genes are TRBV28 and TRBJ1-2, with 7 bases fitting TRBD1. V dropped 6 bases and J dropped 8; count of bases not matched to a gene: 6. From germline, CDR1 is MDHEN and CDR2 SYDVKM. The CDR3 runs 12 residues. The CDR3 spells CASSLGTEGYTF. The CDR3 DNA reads TGTGCCAGCAGCCTCGGGACAGAAGGCTACACCTTC.

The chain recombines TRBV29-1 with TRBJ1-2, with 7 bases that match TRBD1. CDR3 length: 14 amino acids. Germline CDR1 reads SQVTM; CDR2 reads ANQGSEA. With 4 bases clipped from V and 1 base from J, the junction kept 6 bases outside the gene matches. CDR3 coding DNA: TGCAGCGTTGCGCGACAGGGACTTAACTATGGCTACACCTTC. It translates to CSVARQGLNYGYTF.

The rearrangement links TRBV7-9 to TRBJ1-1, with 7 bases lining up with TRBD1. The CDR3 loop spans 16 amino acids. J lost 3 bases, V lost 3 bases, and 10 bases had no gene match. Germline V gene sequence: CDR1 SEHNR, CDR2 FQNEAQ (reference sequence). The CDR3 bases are TGTGCCAGCAGCTTTCGGACAGGATCGGCCGACACTGAAGCTTTCTTT. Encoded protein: CASSFRTGSADTEAFF.

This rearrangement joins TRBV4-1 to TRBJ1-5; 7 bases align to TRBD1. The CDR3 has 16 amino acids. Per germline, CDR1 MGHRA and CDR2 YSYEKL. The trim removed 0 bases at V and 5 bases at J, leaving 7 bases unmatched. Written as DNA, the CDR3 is TGCGCCAGCAGCCAAGAAAGGACAGGAGGGTATCAGCCCCAGCATTTT. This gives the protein CASSQERTGGYQPQHF.

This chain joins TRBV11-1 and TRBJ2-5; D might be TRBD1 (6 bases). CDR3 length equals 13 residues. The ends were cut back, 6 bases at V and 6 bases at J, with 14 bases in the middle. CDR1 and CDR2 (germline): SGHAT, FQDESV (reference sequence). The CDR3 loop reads CASRYNRDQTQYF. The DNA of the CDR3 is TGTGCCAGCAGATATAACAGGGATCAGACCCAGTACTTC.

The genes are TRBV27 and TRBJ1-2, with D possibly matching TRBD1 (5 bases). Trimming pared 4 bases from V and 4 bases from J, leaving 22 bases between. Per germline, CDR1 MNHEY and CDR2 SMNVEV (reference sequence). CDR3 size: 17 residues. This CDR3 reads CASSSDPGGERGYGYTF. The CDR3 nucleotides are TGTGCCAGCAGTTCCGACCCGGGGGGGGAACGAGGCTATGGCTACACCTTC.

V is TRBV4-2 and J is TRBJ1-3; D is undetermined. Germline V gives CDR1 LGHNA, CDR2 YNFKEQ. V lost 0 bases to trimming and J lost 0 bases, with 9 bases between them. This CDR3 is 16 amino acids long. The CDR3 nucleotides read TGTGCCAGCAGCCAAGATTGGCAGGCCTCTGGAAACACCATATATTTT. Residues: CASSQDWQASGNTIYF.

The CDR3 region is CASSEQGGTEAFF. CDR3 nucleotides: TGTGCCAGCAGTGAACAGGGGGGGACTGAAGCTTTCTTT. The chain combines TRBV6-5 with TRBJ1-1, with 8 bases identical to TRBD1. The CDR3 has 13 amino acids. Per the germline V gene, CDR1 is MNHEY and CDR2 is SVGAGI. The junction had 4 bases not matched to a gene; V was cut back by 5 bases and J by 5 bases.

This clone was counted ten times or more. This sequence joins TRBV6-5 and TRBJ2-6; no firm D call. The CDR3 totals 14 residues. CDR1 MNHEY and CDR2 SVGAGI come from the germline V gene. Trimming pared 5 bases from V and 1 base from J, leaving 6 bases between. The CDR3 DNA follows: TGTGCCAGCAGTGAGGCGTCTGGGGCCAACGTCCTGACTTTC. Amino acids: CASSEASGANVLTF.

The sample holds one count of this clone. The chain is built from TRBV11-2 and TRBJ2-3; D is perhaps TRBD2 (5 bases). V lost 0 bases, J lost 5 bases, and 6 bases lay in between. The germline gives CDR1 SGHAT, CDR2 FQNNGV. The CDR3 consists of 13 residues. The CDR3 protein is CASSLDRGDTQYF. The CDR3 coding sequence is TGTGCCAGCAGCTTAGATCGGGGAGATACGCAGTATTTT.

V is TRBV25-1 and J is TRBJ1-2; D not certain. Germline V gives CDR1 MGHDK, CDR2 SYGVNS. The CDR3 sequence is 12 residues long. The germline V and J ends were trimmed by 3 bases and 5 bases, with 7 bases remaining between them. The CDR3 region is CASSDTAYGYTF. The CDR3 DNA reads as TGTGCCAGCAGTGACACAGCATATGGCTACACCTTC.

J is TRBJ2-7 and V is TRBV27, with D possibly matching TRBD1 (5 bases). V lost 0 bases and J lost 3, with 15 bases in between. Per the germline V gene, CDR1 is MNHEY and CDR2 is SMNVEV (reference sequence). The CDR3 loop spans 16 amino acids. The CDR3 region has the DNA TGTGCCAGCAGTTTATCGGTGAGGCAGGGCAGCTACGAGCAGTACTTC. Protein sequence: CASSLSVRQGSYEQYF.

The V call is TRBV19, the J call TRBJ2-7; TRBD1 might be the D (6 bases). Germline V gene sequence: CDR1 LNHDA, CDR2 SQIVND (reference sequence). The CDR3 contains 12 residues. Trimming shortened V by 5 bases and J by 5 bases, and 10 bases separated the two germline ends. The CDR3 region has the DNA TGTGCCAGTAGTGAGTACAGGGACGAGCAGTACTTC. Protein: CASSEYRDEQYF.

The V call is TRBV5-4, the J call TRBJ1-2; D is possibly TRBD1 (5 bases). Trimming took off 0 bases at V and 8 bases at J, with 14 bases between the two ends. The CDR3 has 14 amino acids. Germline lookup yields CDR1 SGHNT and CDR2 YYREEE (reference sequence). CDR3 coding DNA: TGTGCCAGCAGCTTGGAAGGGGCCACGAGCGGCTACACCTTC. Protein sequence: CASSLEGATSGYTF.

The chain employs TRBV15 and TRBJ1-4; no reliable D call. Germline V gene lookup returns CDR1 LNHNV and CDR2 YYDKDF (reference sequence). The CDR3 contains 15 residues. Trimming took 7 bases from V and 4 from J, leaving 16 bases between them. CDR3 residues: CATNQIAGINEKLFF. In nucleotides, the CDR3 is TGTGCCACCAATCAAATTGCGGGGATTAATGAAAAACTGTTTTTT.

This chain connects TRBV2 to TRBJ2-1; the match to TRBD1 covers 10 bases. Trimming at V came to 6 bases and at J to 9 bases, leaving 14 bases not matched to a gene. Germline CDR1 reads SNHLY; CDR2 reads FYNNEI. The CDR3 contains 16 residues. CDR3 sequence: CASSPRQGANLGEQFF. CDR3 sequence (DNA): TGTGCCAGCAGCCCCCGACAGGGGGCTAATCTGGGTGAGCAGTTCTTC.

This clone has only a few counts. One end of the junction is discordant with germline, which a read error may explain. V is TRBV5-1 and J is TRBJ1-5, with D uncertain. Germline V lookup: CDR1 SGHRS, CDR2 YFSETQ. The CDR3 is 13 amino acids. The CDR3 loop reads CASSLAGRQPQHF. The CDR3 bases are TGTGCCAGCAGCTTGGCTGGGAGGCAGCCCCAGCATTTT. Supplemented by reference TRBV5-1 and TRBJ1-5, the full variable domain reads KAGVTQTPRYLIKTRGQQVTLSCSPISGHRSVSWYQQTPGQGLQFLFEYFSETQRNKGNFPGRFSGRQFSNSRSEMNVSTLELGDSALYLCASSLAGRQPQHFGDGTRLSIL.

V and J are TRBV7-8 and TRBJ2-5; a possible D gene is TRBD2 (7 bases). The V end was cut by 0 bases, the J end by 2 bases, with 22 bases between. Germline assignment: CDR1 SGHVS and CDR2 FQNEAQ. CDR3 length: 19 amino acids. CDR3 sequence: CASSLASVRGAPKQETQYF. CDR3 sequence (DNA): TGTGCCAGCAGCTTAGCGTCGGTACGGGGGGCACCAAAACAAGAGACCCAGTACTTC.

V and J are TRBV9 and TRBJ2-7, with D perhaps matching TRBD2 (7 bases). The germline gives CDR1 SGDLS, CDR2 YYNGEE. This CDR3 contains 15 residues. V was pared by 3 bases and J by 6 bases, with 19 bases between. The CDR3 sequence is CASSAGGAVPSEQYF. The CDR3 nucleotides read TGTGCCAGCAGCGCTGGGGGGGCCGTTCCCTCCGAGCAGTACTTC.

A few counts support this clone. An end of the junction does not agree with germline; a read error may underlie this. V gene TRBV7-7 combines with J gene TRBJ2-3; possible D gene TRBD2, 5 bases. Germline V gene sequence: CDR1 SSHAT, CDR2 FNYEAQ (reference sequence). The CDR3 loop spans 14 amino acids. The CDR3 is CASSVGLSTDTQYF. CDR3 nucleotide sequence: TGTGCTAGCAGCGTAGGACTGAGCACAGATACGCAGTATTTT.

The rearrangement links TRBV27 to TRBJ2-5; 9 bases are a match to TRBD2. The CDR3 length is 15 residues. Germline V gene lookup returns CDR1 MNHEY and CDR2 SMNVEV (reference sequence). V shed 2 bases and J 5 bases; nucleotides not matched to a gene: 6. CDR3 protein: CASSLGAGGLETQYF. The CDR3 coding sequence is TGTGCCAGCAGTTTAGGAGCGGGAGGTTTGGAGACCCAGTACTTC.

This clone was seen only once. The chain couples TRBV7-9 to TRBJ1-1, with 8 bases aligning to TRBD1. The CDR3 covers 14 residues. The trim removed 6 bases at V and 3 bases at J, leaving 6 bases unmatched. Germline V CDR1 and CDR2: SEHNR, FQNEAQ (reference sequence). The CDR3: CASRQTGADTEAFF. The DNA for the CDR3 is TGTGCCAGCAGGCAGACAGGGGCGGACACTGAAGCTTTCTTT.

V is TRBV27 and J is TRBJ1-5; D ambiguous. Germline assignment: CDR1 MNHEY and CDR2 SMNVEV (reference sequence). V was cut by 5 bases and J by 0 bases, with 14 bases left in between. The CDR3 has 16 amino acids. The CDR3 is CASSPKGVLSNQPQHF. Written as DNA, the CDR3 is TGTGCCAGCAGTCCCAAGGGAGTTCTTAGCAATCAGCCCCAGCATTTT.